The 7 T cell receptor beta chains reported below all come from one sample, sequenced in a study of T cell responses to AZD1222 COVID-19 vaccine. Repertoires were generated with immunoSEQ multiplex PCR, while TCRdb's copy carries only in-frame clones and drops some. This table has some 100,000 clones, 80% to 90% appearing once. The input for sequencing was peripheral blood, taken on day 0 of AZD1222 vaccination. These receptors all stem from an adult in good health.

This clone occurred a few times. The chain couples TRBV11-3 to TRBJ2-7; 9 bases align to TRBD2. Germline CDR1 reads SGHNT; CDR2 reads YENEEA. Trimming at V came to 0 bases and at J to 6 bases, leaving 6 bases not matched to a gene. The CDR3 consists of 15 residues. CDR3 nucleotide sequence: TGTGCCAGCAGCTTAGATGGCGGGAGGGCCGCCGAGCAGTACTTC. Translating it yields CASSLDGGRAAEQYF. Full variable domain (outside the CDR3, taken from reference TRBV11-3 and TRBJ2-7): EAGVVQSPRYKIIEKKQPVAFWCNPISGHNTLYWYLQNLGQGPELLIRYENEEAVDDSQLPKDRFSAERLKGVDSTLKIQPAELGDSAVYLCASSLDGGRAAEQYFGPGTRLTVT.

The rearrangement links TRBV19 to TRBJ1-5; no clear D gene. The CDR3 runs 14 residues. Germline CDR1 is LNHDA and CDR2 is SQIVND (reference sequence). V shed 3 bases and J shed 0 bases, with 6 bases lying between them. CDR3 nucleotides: TGTGCCAGTAGTATCCAGATTAGCAATCAGCCCCAGCATTTT. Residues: CASSIQISNQPQHF.

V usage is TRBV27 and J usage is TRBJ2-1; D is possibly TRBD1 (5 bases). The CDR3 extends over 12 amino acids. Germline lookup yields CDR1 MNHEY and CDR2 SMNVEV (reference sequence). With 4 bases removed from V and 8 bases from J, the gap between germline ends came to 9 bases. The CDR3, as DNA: TGTGCCAGCAGTTCCCAGGGCCATGAGCAGTTCTTC. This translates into CASSSQGHEQFF.

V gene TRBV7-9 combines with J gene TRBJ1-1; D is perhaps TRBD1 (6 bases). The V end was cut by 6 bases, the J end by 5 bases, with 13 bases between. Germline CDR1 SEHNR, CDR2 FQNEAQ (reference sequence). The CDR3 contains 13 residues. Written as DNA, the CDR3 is TGTGCCAGCAGTATACAGGGTGGAACTGAAGCTTTCTTT. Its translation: CASSIQGGTEAFF.

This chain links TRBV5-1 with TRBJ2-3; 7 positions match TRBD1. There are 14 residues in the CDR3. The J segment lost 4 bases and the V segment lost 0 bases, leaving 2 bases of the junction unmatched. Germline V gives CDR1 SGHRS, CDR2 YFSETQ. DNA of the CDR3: TGCGCCAGCAGCTTGGCTCAGGGGGCAGATACGCAGTATTTT. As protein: CASSLAQGADTQYF.

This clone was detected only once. CDR3 protein: CASSLGSSYNEQFF. The CDR3 nucleotides are TGTGCCAGCAGCTTGGGGAGCTCCTACAATGAGCAGTTCTTC. The chain has TRBV5-6 and TRBJ2-1; D unresolved. V was pared by 0 bases and J by 0 bases, with 4 bases between. CDR3 length equals 14 residues. CDR1 is SGHDT, CDR2 YYEEEE, per germline. Complete variable domain (other parts from reference TRBV5-6 and TRBJ2-1): DAGVTQSPTHLIKTRGQQVTLRCSPKSGHDTVSWYQQALGQGPQFIFQYYEEEERQRGNFPDRFSGHQFPNYSSELNVNALLLGDSALYLCASSLGSSYNEQFFGPGTRLTVL.

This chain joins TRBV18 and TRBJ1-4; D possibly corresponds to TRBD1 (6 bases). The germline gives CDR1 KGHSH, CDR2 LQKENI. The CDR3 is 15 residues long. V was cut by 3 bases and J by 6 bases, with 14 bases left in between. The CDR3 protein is CASSPSWRGDEKLFF. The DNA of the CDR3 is TGTGCCAGCTCACCCTCGTGGAGGGGGGATGAAAAACTGTTTTTT. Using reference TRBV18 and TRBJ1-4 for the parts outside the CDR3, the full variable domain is NAGVMQNPRHLVRRRGQEARLRCSPMKGHSHVYWYRQLPEEGLKFMVYLQKENIIDESGMPKERFSAEFPKEGPSILRIQQVVRGDSAAYFCASSPSWRGDEKLFFGSGTQLSVL.